Following are 32 T cell receptor beta chains from one sample sequenced in a study of identical twins. TCRdb re-derived calls from the 5' RACE reads in MiXCR, one entry per CDR3 protein. In the table there are around 250,000 distinct CDR3 sequences, roughly 13% of which are singletons. The data were also submitted as part of a second study, on yellow fever vaccine responses in identical twins.

Sequencing was performed on memory (CD45RO+) T cells sorted from blood. The source is a woman aged 18 to 35 in good health.

This chain uses TRBV10-2 with TRBJ2-7, with 12 bases aligning to TRBD1. J gave up 4 bases and V 6 bases, and 16 bases lay outside the gene matches. Germline V gene lookup returns CDR1 WSHSY and CDR2 SAAADI. CDR3 size: 18 residues. CDR3 nucleotides: TGCGCCAGCAGGGATTCCGGGACAGGGGGCAGTGTGGGGTACGAGCAGTACTTC. As protein: CASRDSGTGGSVGYEQYF.

Written as DNA, the CDR3 is TGTGCCAGCAGCTTGCTTATGGGCAGGGTCTACGAGCAGTACTTC. Protein: CASSLLMGRVYEQYF. The chain couples TRBV7-9 to TRBJ2-7, with a weak D call TRBD1 (5 bases). CDR1 is SEHNR and CDR2 is FQNEAQ in the germline V gene (reference sequence). There are 15 residues in the CDR3. The V and J ends lost 3 bases and 3 bases respectively, with 15 bases between them.

This clonotype was picked up a small number of times. The V call is TRBV7-9, the J call TRBJ1-2; D gene unclear. This CDR3 is 13 amino acids long. V lost 1 base and J lost 5, with 8 bases in between. Germline-derived CDR1 and CDR2 are SEHNR and FQNEAQ (reference sequence). CDR3 sequence: CASSLEWAYGYTF. The CDR3 DNA follows: TGTGCCAGCAGCTTAGAATGGGCTTATGGCTACACCTTC.

This clonotype showed up just once. The gene calls are TRBV27 and TRBJ2-2; maybe TRBD2 (5 bases). The V end lost 3 bases, the J end lost 0 bases, and 17 bases lay between the germline ends. The CDR3 sequence is 18 residues long. Looked up from germline, CDR1 is MNHEY and CDR2 is SMNVEV (reference sequence). The CDR3 region has the DNA TGTGCCAGCAGTTTTTATGGGCGGGCTCCTTCGAACACCGGGGAGCTGTTTTTT. Translation: CASSFYGRAPSNTGELFF.

This clonotype has a handful of counts. J is TRBJ2-7 and V is TRBV28; the D gene is possibly TRBD2 (5 bases). The germline V and J ends were trimmed by 6 bases and 6 bases, with 15 bases remaining between them. CDR3 length: 13 amino acids. The germline V gene has CDR1 MDHEN and CDR2 SYDVKM. The CDR3 coding sequence is TGTGCCAGCAGGAGTATACTAGTAGCCGAGCAGTACTTC. It yields the protein CASRSILVAEQYF.

The sample holds a few counts of this clonotype. The gene calls are TRBV7-2 and TRBJ2-2; 8 nucleotides line up with TRBD2. This CDR3 has 15 residues. Per the germline V gene, CDR1 is SGHTA and CDR2 is FQGNSA. V was clipped by 1 base and J by 4 bases; unmatched bases: 2. Written as DNA, the CDR3 is TGTGCCAGCAGCTTAGTAGCGGGGAGCACCGGGGAGCTGTTTTTT. Protein product: CASSLVAGSTGELFF.

V gene TRBV29-1 combines with J gene TRBJ2-5; 10 bases match TRBD1. Germline V CDR1 and CDR2: SQVTM, ANQGSEA. Trimming took 2 bases from V and 5 from J; bases not matched to a gene: 8. The CDR3 is 15 amino acids. In DNA, the CDR3 is TGCAGCGTTGAACGACAGGGGGCGGGTTGGGAGACCCAGTACTTC. Encoded protein: CSVERQGAGWETQYF. Filled out from reference TRBV29-1 and TRBJ2-5, the complete variable domain reads SAVISQKPSRDICQRGTSLTIQCQVDSQVTMMFWYRQQPGQSLTLIATANQGSEATYESGFVIDKFPISRPNLTFSTLTVSNMSPEDSSIYLCSVERQGAGWETQYFGPGTRLLVL.

The V and J genes are TRBV5-5 and TRBJ2-5; tentatively, D is TRBD2 (5 bases). The CDR3 extends over 14 amino acids. Germline V gene sequence: CDR1 SGHKS, CDR2 YYEKEE (reference sequence). V was cut by 3 bases and J by 5 bases, with 14 bases left in between. Here the CDR3 DNA reads TGTGCCAGCAGCTCTGTCGGGATTTCGGAGACCCAGTACTTC. Its protein product is CASSSVGISETQYF.

In this sample, this clonotype turned up a few times. V gene TRBV20-1 combines with J gene TRBJ2-3; tentatively, D is TRBD1 or TRBD2 (5 bases each). This CDR3 comprises 13 residues. V was shortened by 6 bases and J by 0 bases, with 10 bases between the two germline ends. Germline V gene lookup returns CDR1 DFQATT and CDR2 SNEGSKA (reference sequence). The CDR3 DNA sequence: TGCAGTGCCCTCCGGGACAGCACAGATACGCAGTATTTT. Residues: CSALRDSTDTQYF.

This clonotype was picked up many times. This chain links TRBV29-1 with TRBJ2-5; no definite D call. The CDR3 sequence is 12 residues long. The germline V gene has CDR1 SQVTM and CDR2 ANQGSEA. V was pared by 8 bases and J by 2 bases, with 12 bases between. In DNA form, the CDR3 reads TGCAGCACATTAACCTCGCAAGAGACCCAGTACTTC. This gives the protein CSTLTSQETQYF. Based on the CDR3 plus reference TRBV29-1 and TRBJ2-5, the full variable domain is SAVISQKPSRDICQRGTSLTIQCQVDSQVTMMFWYRQQPGQSLTLIATANQGSEATYESGFVIDKFPISRPNLTFSTLTVSNMSPEDSSIYLCSTLTSQETQYFGPGTRLLVL.

This clonotype was seen repeatedly, ten times or more. The chain carries TRBV6-1 and TRBJ2-1; D is unresolved. The CDR3 loop spans 15 amino acids. V was cut by 5 bases and J by 8 bases, with 19 bases left in between. The germline gives CDR1 MNHNS, CDR2 SASEGT. In DNA form, the CDR3 reads TGTGCCAGCAGTAAAAACGACGACACGACATATGAGCAGTTCTTC. Amino acids: CASSKNDDTTYEQFF.

This chain uses TRBV12-3 or TRBV12-4 with TRBJ2-3; the match to TRBD1 covers 9 bases. Trimming cost V 8 bases and J 0 bases; bases outside gene matches: 6. This CDR3 is 15 amino acids long. The CDR3 spells CASDYGQGSTDTQYF. In nucleotides, the CDR3 is TGTGCCAGCGACTACGGACAGGGGAGCACAGATACGCAGTATTTT.

This clonotype turned up a few times. The gene calls are TRBV6-2 or TRBV6-3 and TRBJ2-2, with a possible D match to TRBD2 (6 bases). The CDR3 is made up of 14 amino acids. Trimming left V 6 bases short and J 6 bases short, with 14 bases between. The germline V gene has CDR1 MNHEY and CDR2 SVGEGT. CDR3 DNA: TGTGCCAGCAGATCGGTCGGGACTTCCGGGGAGCTGTTTTTT. Its protein product is CASRSVGTSGELFF.

Only a few counts were recorded for this clonotype. The chain links TRBV20-1 to TRBJ2-3; no firm D call. CDR1 is DFQATT and CDR2 is SNEGSKA in the germline V gene (reference sequence). The CDR3 extends over 13 amino acids. V was pared by 5 bases and J by 1 base, with 10 bases between. The CDR3 sequence is CSAPVVGTDTQYF. In nucleotides, the CDR3 is TGCAGTGCTCCCGTGGTAGGCACAGATACGCAGTATTTT.

The chain has TRBV5-1 and TRBJ2-1; TRBD2 matches 8 bases. There are 16 residues in the CDR3. V lost 1 base, J lost 2 bases, and 5 bases stayed unmatched. From germline, CDR1 is SGHRS and CDR2 YFSETQ. CDR3 nucleotides: TGCGCCAGCAGCTTGACCCCGGGACTAGCCTACAATGAGCAGTTCTTC. Amino acids: CASSLTPGLAYNEQFF.

This clonotype was seen more than once but under ten times. The rearrangement uses TRBV20-1 and TRBJ2-1; D could derive from TRBD1 or TRBD2 (5 bases each). The CDR3 is 18 amino acids. Trimming stripped 0 bases from V and 0 bases from J, with 18 bases between. Germline assignment: CDR1 DFQATT and CDR2 SNEGSKA (reference sequence). CDR3 DNA: TGCAGTGCTAGAGACCAAAAAGGGGCGGGCGGCTCCTACAATGAGCAGTTCTTC. Translation: CSARDQKGAGGSYNEQFF.

This clonotype was counted once. The gene calls are TRBV29-1 and TRBJ2-7; D may be TRBD1 or TRBD2 (6 bases each). Germline V gene data show CDR1 as SQVTM and CDR2 as ANQGSEA. V lost 7 bases and J 3 bases, leaving 16 bases between the germline ends. This CDR3 comprises 13 residues. The CDR3 here is CSASQGRDYEQYF. CDR3 DNA: TGCAGCGCCAGCCAGGGGCGGGACTACGAGCAGTACTTC.

This clonotype came up a few times. CDR3 amino acids: CASSPWGLAQETQYF. The CDR3 nucleotides are TGTGCCAGCAGCCCCTGGGGCCTTGCACAAGAGACCCAGTACTTC. The chain is built from TRBV14 and TRBJ2-5, with a possible D match to TRBD1 (5 bases). The germline V and J ends were trimmed by 4 bases and 2 bases, with 14 bases remaining between them. Germline CDR1 SGHDN, CDR2 FVKESK. The CDR3 length is 15 residues.

The chain uses TRBV6-5 and TRBJ2-7, with a tentative D call TRBD1 (6 bases). This CDR3 is 14 amino acids long. CDR1 and CDR2 (germline): MNHEY, SVGAGI. V lost 3 bases and J 3 bases, leaving 12 bases between the germline ends. CDR3 DNA: TGTGCCAGCAGTTATTCGGACAGCCACTACGAGCAGTACTTC. Translation: CASSYSDSHYEQYF.

This clonotype was counted between two and nine times. The chain carries TRBV10-3 and TRBJ2-2; possible D gene TRBD1, 6 bases. The CDR3 is 16 residues long. Trimming cost V 3 bases and J 6 bases, with 17 bases left between them. Germline-derived CDR1 and CDR2 are ENHRY and SYGVKD. Here the CDR3 reads CAISDPGTRGAGELFF. The DNA of the CDR3 is TGTGCCATCAGTGACCCCGGGACACGTGGTGCCGGGGAGCTGTTTTTT.

The chain recombines TRBV5-1 with TRBJ2-6; possibly TRBD1 for D (7 bases). The CDR3 covers 15 residues. V dropped 3 bases and J dropped 13 bases, with 20 bases sitting between them. Germline loops: CDR1 SGHRS, CDR2 YFSETQ. The CDR3 loop reads CASSSRQGAGLVLTF. The CDR3 bases are TGCGCCAGCAGCTCCAGACAGGGCGCGGGATTAGTCCTGACTTTC.

Only a few counts were recorded for this clonotype. The rearrangement joins TRBV7-6 to TRBJ2-2; weak D call: TRBD2 (6 bases). V lost 0 bases and J lost 6, with 17 bases in between. The CDR3 is 17 residues long. Germline-derived CDR1 and CDR2 are SGHVS and FNYEAQ. In nucleotides, the CDR3 is TGTGCCAGCAGCTTAGCGGTAGTCGGGGGTTCATCCGGGGAGCTGTTTTTT. Encoded protein: CASSLAVVGGSSGELFF.

The CDR3 reads CASSAGTSGTTSTDTQYF. Here the CDR3 DNA reads TGTGCCAGCAGCGCCGGGACTAGCGGGACCACTAGCACAGATACGCAGTATTTT. V usage is TRBV9 and J usage is TRBJ2-3; 13 nucleotides line up with TRBD2. V was pared by 3 bases and J by 0 bases, with 7 bases of the junction left unmatched. Germline assignment: CDR1 SGDLS and CDR2 YYNGEE. This CDR3 has 18 amino acids.

This clonotype occurred a few times. This rearrangement joins TRBV24-1 to TRBJ2-1, with D perhaps matching TRBD1 or TRBD2 (5 bases each). Deletions cut 4 bases from V and 9 bases from J, with 12 bases between. The CDR3 spans 13 residues. Germline values: CDR1 KGHDR, CDR2 SFDVKD. The CDR3 DNA reads as TGTGCCACCAGTGACCTGGACGGGGCTGAGCAGTTCTTC. It encodes CATSDLDGAEQFF.

This clonotype has a count of ten or more. The chain uses TRBV12-3 or TRBV12-4 and TRBJ2-7; TRBD2 agrees at 10 bases. Trimming removed 4 bases from V and 3 bases from J; junction bases left unmatched: 9. The CDR3 sequence is 16 residues long. The CDR3 coding sequence is TGTGCCAGCAGTTCCCCTGCGACTAGCGGGTACTACGAGCAGTACTTC. Its protein is CASSSPATSGYYEQYF.

The J gene is TRBJ2-3, the V gene TRBV7-2, with unresolved D. With 1 base removed from V and 0 bases from J, the gap between germline ends came to 8 bases. The CDR3 is 15 residues long. Germline CDR1 reads SGHTA; CDR2 reads FQGNSA. This chain's CDR3 is CASSLVPSSTDTQYF. CDR3 in DNA: TGTGCCAGCAGCTTAGTCCCGTCTAGCACAGATACGCAGTATTTT.

This clonotype was counted only a few times. The chain links TRBV15 to TRBJ2-3; TRBD1 matches 7 bases. V gave up 5 bases and J gave up 1 base; unmatched junction bases: 6. CDR3 length: 15 residues. Per germline, CDR1 LNHNV and CDR2 YYDKDF (reference sequence). For the CDR3, the DNA is TGTGCCACCAGCCAAAGACAGGGCGGCACAGATACGCAGTATTTT. As protein: CATSQRQGGTDTQYF. Full variable domain (outside the CDR3, taken from reference TRBV15 and TRBJ2-3): DAMVIQNPRYQVTQFGKPVTLSCSQTLNHNVMYWYQQKSSQAPKLLFHYYDKDFNNEADTPDNFQSRRPNTSFCFLDIRSPGLGDTAMYLCATSQRQGGTDTQYFGPGTRLTVL.

This clonotype was counted between two and nine times. The chain combines TRBV7-2 with TRBJ2-1; a weak D match, TRBD1 (5 bases). The CDR3 has 13 amino acids. Germline V gene lookup returns CDR1 SGHTA and CDR2 FQGNSA. The V and J ends lost 5 bases and 9 bases respectively, with 14 bases between them. The CDR3 sequence: CASSREGEGEQFF. Written as DNA, the CDR3 is TGTGCCAGCAGCCGCGAAGGGGAAGGTGAGCAGTTCTTC.

This clonotype has at least ten counts. The chain links TRBV6-2 or TRBV6-3 to TRBJ1-1, with a tentative D call TRBD1 (5 bases). The V and J ends lost 9 bases and 1 base respectively, with 21 bases between them. This CDR3 spans 16 amino acids. Looked up from germline, CDR1 is MNHEY and CDR2 is SVGEGT. The CDR3 region is CASGDFPGLPNTEAFF. The CDR3 region has the DNA TGTGCCAGTGGGGATTTCCCGGGACTGCCGAACACTGAAGCTTTCTTT.

V and J are TRBV5-4 and TRBJ2-1; TRBD2 agrees at 8 bases. The CDR3 consists of 16 residues. Trimming cost V 4 bases and J 6 bases; bases outside gene matches: 12. CDR1 and CDR2 from the germline V gene are SGHNT and YYREEE (reference sequence). The CDR3 is CASSPPAAGGSNEQFF. The DNA of the CDR3 is TGTGCCAGCAGCCCGCCGGCTGCGGGAGGTAGCAATGAGCAGTTCTTC. Supplemented by reference TRBV5-4 and TRBJ2-1, the full variable domain reads ETGVTQSPTHLIKTRGQQVTLRCSSQSGHNTVSWYQQALGQGPQFIFQYYREEENGRGNFPPRFSGLQFPNYSSELNVNALELDDSALYLCASSPPAAGGSNEQFFGPGTRLTVL.

The chain uses TRBV6-5 and TRBJ2-5, with D possibly TRBD1 on 5 matching bases. CDR1 and CDR2 from the germline V gene are MNHEY and SVGAGI. Trimming took 2 bases from V and 4 from J, leaving 14 bases between them. The CDR3 extends over 15 amino acids. CDR3 residues: CASSYGQGVRETQYF. CDR3 in DNA: TGTGCCAGCAGTTACGGCCAGGGTGTTCGAGAGACCCAGTACTTC.

In this sample, this clonotype turned up many times. V and J are TRBV12-3 or TRBV12-4 and TRBJ1-1; TRBD1 matches 10 bases. Trimming at V came to 5 bases and at J to 5 bases, leaving 8 bases not matched to a gene. CDR3 size: 15 residues. This chain's CDR3 is CASSPGQGRGTEAFF. In DNA, the CDR3 is TGTGCCAGCAGTCCGGGACAGGGGCGGGGGACTGAAGCTTTCTTT.